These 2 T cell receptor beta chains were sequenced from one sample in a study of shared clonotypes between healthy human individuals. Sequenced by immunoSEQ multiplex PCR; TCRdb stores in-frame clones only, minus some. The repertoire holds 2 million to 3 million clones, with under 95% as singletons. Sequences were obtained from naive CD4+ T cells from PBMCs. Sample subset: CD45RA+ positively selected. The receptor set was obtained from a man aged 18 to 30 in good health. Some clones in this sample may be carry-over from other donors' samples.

The CDR3 coding sequence is TGTGCCAGCGGTCCTCCGGGACAGCGAAAAGCTTTCTTT. Its protein is CASGPPGQRKAFF. The J gene is TRBJ1-1, the V gene TRBV28; 7 bases are a match to TRBD1. Germline V CDR1 and CDR2: MDHEN, SYDVKM. The CDR3 runs to 13 residues. After removal of 8 bases from V and 9 bases from J, the junction contained 12 bases not matched to a gene. The entire variable domain, with the rest obtained from reference TRBV28 and TRBJ1-1, is as follows: DVKVTQSSRYLVKRTGEKVFLECVQDMDHENMFWYRQDPGLGLRLIYFSYDVKMKEKGDIPEGYSVSREKKERFSLILESASTNQTSMYLCASGPPGQRKAFFGQGTRLTVV.

The CDR3 DNA reads as TGCAGCGTTGATCAGACCAGCAATGAGCAGTTCTTC. Amino acid sequence: CSVDQTSNEQFF. The chain uses TRBV29-1 and TRBJ2-1, with D hard to call. CDR1 SQVTM and CDR2 ANQGSEA come from the germline V gene. Trimming took off 3 bases at V and 6 bases at J, with 9 bases between the two ends. The CDR3 is 12 residues long.